This entry concerns a single TCR beta chain. What it binds is not known. After constant-region reverse-primer amplification, full-length variable regions underwent semi-nested PCR with Nested Universal Primer A. TCRdb itself ran the 5' RACE reads through MiXCR, one entry per CDR3 protein. The sample has some 10,000 distinct CDR3 sequences, approximately 57% seen once. CDR1 and CDR2 from the germline V gene are SQVTM and ANQGSEA. Deletions cut 4 bases from V and 1 base from J, with 7 bases between. The CDR3 loop spans 12 amino acids. CD4+CD45RO+CD25- cells were isolated as memory CD4+ T cells. Overall study findings and caveats: Tumor Treg TCRs overlapped most with tumor naive CD4+ cells. Whole repertoires were not studied in the larger cohort, only one V-J beta rearrangement.

V gene TRBV29-1 combines with J gene TRBJ1-1; perhaps TRBD1 as D (5 bases). The TCR originated in a female donor with breast cancer. The sequenced material came from tumor-infiltrating memory CD4+ T cells sorted from the breast tumor. Subset specified: memory CD4+ T cells, CD4+CD45RO+CD25-. This chain's CDR3 is CSVVGQNTEAFF. CDR3 bases: TGCAGCGTTGTAGGACAGAACACTGAAGCTTTCTTT. The full variable domain, its missing parts supplied by reference TRBV29-1 and TRBJ1-1, is SAVISQKPSRDICQRGTSLTIQCQVDSQVTMMFWYRQQPGQSLTLIATANQGSEATYESGFVIDKFPISRPNLTFSTLTVSNMSPEDSSIYLCSVVGQNTEAFFGQGTRLTVV.